Listed below are T cell receptor beta chains from one sample, sequenced in a study of Ad26.COV2.S vaccination and SARS-CoV-2 variants. Profiling relied on immunoSEQ multiplex PCR, and the TCRdb table lists in-frame clones only, not all of them. Of about 680,000 clones in the sample, roughly nine tenths are singletons; the top ten hold roughly 1.5%. Sequencing used peripheral blood, obtained in a trial of Ad26.COV2.S vaccine versus placebo. These receptors were collected from a person between 18 and 65 years old who received the Ad26.COV2.S COVID-19 vaccine or a placebo. The CDR3 runs from the conserved cysteine through the conserved F or W. The D gene is left open where the match is weak. Rows may omit the clone size; those that give it use once, few, many or a size class.

cdr3_nt	cdr3_aa	v_call	j_call	clone_size	d_call
TGTGCCAGCAGTTTTCCGACTAGGACCTACGAGCAGTACTTC	CASSFPTRTYEQYF	TRBV6-2/TRBV6-3	TRBJ2-7	NA	NA
TGTGCCAGCAGTGAACTCGGGGTTTCCACTGAAGCTTTCTTT	CASSELGVSTEAFF	TRBV2	TRBJ1-1	NA	NA
TGTGCCAGCAGCCAGTTCGAGGGCTGGGTAGCCAATGAGCAGTTCTTC	CASSQFEGWVANEQFF	TRBV7-2	TRBJ2-1	NA	NA
TGCGCCAGCAGCCCGGCCGGGGGATCCACCACAGATACGCAGTATTTT	CASSPAGGSTTDTQYF	TRBV5-1	TRBJ2-3	NA	NA
TGCGCCAGCAGCCAAGTCTTCCGGGACAAGAACTATGGCTACACCTTC	CASSQVFRDKNYGYTF	TRBV4-1	TRBJ1-2	NA	NA
TGTGCCAGCTCACGGGACCGCAATGCTGTAGGAAACACCATATATTTT	CASSRDRNAVGNTIYF	TRBV18	TRBJ1-3	NA	NA
TGCGCCAGCAGCTTGACGGAAGCAGATACGCAGTATTTT	CASSLTEADTQYF	TRBV5-1	TRBJ2-3	once	NA
TGTGCCATCAGCCAACAGGGAATGCAGGAAAAACTGTTTTTT	CAISQQGMQEKLFF	TRBV10-3	TRBJ1-4	NA	NA
TGTGCCAGCAGCTTTGGGGGAGCAGATACGCAGTATTTT	CASSFGGADTQYF	TRBV11-2	TRBJ2-3	NA	NA
TGTGCCAGCAAACTAGCGGGGGGGCCGGCCGGGGAGCTGTTTTTT	CASKLAGGPAGELFF	TRBV27	TRBJ2-2	NA	TRBD2
TGTGCCAGCAGCTTAGTTCCCCACAGGGCCCGGGACTATGGCTACACCTTC	CASSLVPHRARDYGYTF	TRBV7-8	TRBJ1-2	NA	NA
TGTGCCAGCAGCTTACATTTGGGGGTAACTGAAGCTTTCTTT	CASSLHLGVTEAFF	TRBV7-8	TRBJ1-1	NA	NA
TGCGCCAGCAGCTTGCGCGGGCCAGATACGCAGTATTTT	CASSLRGPDTQYF	TRBV5-1	TRBJ2-3	NA	NA
TGTGCCAGCAGCCAACCCGGGACAGCAAAAGTCAACGAGCAGTACTTC	CASSQPGTAKVNEQYF	TRBV4-2	TRBJ2-7	few	TRBD1
TGTGCCAGAAGCCGAAGACAGGGGGCCCAAGAGACCCAGTACTTC	CARSRRQGAQETQYF	TRBV7-5	TRBJ2-5	NA	NA
TGTGCCAGCAGTTACCATAGGTTGGACACTGAAGCTTTCTTT	CASSYHRLDTEAFF	TRBV6-2/TRBV6-3	TRBJ1-1	few	NA
TGTGCCACCAGCAGTGGGGAGGGACAGGGGATCACTAATGAAAAACTGTTTTTT	CATSSGEGQGITNEKLFF	TRBV15	TRBJ1-4	NA	TRBD1
TGCGCCAGCGGAAGTATTAGAAATGAGCAGTTCTTC	CASGSIRNEQFF	TRBV10-1	TRBJ2-1	NA	NA
TGTGCCTGGAGTCCCTTTGGGTTCAATGAGCAGTTCTTC	CAWSPFGFNEQFF	TRBV30	TRBJ2-1	NA	NA
TGTGCCAGCAGTGAATGGGTAGGGGGCTCGTACGAGCAGTACTTC	CASSEWVGGSYEQYF	TRBV25-1	TRBJ2-7	NA	TRBD1
TGTGCCAGCAGCCAAGTTGGGTTCTCTGGAAACACCATATATTTT	CASSQVGFSGNTIYF	TRBV14	TRBJ1-3	NA	NA
TGTGCCTGGGGGGCCTGGGGTTATGGCACCGGGGAGCTGTTTTTT	CAWGAWGYGTGELFF	TRBV30	TRBJ2-2	few	NA
TGTGCCAGCTCCTCTTTGGGACCCTACGAGCAGTACTTC	CASSSLGPYEQYF	TRBV18	TRBJ2-7	once	NA
TGTGCCAGCAGCCATCCGGGACAGCCGAACACCGGGGAGCTGTTTTTT	CASSHPGQPNTGELFF	TRBV4-2	TRBJ2-2	NA	TRBD1
TGTGCCAGCAGCTTGCTATCCCAAACTGAAGCTTTCTTT	CASSLLSQTEAFF	TRBV5-5	TRBJ1-1	NA	NA
TGTGCCACTCAGGGGACCGGGGAGCTGTTTTTT	CATQGTGELFF	TRBV19	TRBJ2-2	NA	NA
TGCGCCAGCAGCTTGGCCCTGACAGGGACCTACGAGCAGTACTTC	CASSLALTGTYEQYF	TRBV5-1	TRBJ2-7	NA	TRBD1
TGTGCCAGCAGCTTTGGGGGCGAGCAGTACTTC	CASSFGGEQYF	TRBV11-3	TRBJ2-7	NA	NA
TGTGCCTGGGATTCTGGGGCCAACGTCCTGACTTTC	CAWDSGANVLTF	TRBV30	TRBJ2-6	NA	NA
TGTGCCAGCTCACCGACAAAGGGGTATGAGCAGTTCTTC	CASSPTKGYEQFF	TRBV18	TRBJ2-1	NA	NA
TGTGCCAGCAGCTCCGAGGAGACCCAGTACTTC	CASSSEETQYF	TRBV7-2	TRBJ2-5	NA	NA
TGTGCCAGCTCACCGGGACTAGCGAGCTCCTACGAGCAGTACTTC	CASSPGLASSYEQYF	TRBV18	TRBJ2-7	NA	TRBD2
TGTGCCAGCAGCGCTATAGACGCCACAGATACGCAGTATTTT	CASSAIDATDTQYF	TRBV9	TRBJ2-3	NA	NA
TGTGCCAGCAGGCCCTCTATGAATGAAAAACTGTTTTTT	CASRPSMNEKLFF	TRBV13	TRBJ1-4	NA	NA
TGTGCCAGCTCACCAGAGTTCAGCTCCTACGAGCAGTACTTC	CASSPEFSSYEQYF	TRBV18	TRBJ2-7	NA	NA
TGTGCCAGAAGCCCAGTTGGGGCGGGACAGGGAACCTACGAGCAGTACTTC	CARSPVGAGQGTYEQYF	TRBV5-3	TRBJ2-7	once	TRBD1
TGTGCCAGCAGCCCCCGGACTAGCTACGACATTCAGTACTTC	CASSPRTSYDIQYF	TRBV7-9	TRBJ2-4	NA	TRBD2
TGTGCCAGCAGCCAAGATGGTAGGGAGCAGTTCTTC	CASSQDGREQFF	TRBV3-1/TRBV3-2	TRBJ2-1	NA	NA
TGTGCCAGCAGCACAGGGGGCGGTTACGAGCAGTACTTC	CASSTGGGYEQYF	TRBV13	TRBJ2-7	NA	TRBD1
TGTGCCAGTAGTACCGGACTAGCGGGGGGCCTTGGCGGGGAGCTGTTTTTT	CASSTGLAGGLGGELFF	TRBV19	TRBJ2-2	once	TRBD2
TGTGCCAGCAGCCCAGATTATGGGGGTTACATTCAGTACTTC	CASSPDYGGYIQYF	TRBV2	TRBJ2-4	NA	NA
TGTGCCAGCAGCTTCGCCCCGGGACTAGCGGGGGGTGGCGAGCAGTACTTC	CASSFAPGLAGGGEQYF	TRBV7-2	TRBJ2-7	NA	TRBD2
TGTGCCAGTAGTATACCCCTGGGACAGGGCTCGAGAGCTTTCTTT	CASSIPLGQGSRAFF	TRBV19	TRBJ1-1	NA	TRBD1
TGTGCCAGCAGCTTGTACGACACTGGCCCAGAGACCCAGTACTTC	CASSLYDTGPETQYF	TRBV5-6	TRBJ2-5	NA	NA
TGTGCCAGCAGCTCTGGTGGCAATGAGCAGTTCTTC	CASSSGGNEQFF	TRBV7-3	TRBJ2-1	NA	NA
TGTGCCAGCAGTGAACAGGGGAACTATGGCTACACCTTC	CASSEQGNYGYTF	TRBV6-1	TRBJ1-2	NA	NA
TGCAGCGTTGAGGTAGCGGGTTGGGGTGAGCAGTTCTTC	CSVEVAGWGEQFF	TRBV29-1	TRBJ2-1	NA	TRBD2
TGTGCCAGCAGCTTAGATCGATCTAAACAGGGGGTCACCGGGGAGCTGTTTTTT	CASSLDRSKQGVTGELFF	TRBV11-3	TRBJ2-2	NA	TRBD1
TGTGCCAGCAGCTTAGGGGACAGGCACCAAGAGACCCAGTACTTC	CASSLGDRHQETQYF	TRBV11-3	TRBJ2-5	NA	TRBD1
TGTGCCAGCTCACCCGTTGGGGGGGTGGAAGGCACTGAAGCTTTCTTT	CASSPVGGVEGTEAFF	TRBV18	TRBJ1-1	few	NA
TGTGCCAGCAGTCCTCGGGCCGCATATGAAGCTTTCTTT	CASSPRAAYEAFF	TRBV6-5	TRBJ1-1	once	NA
TGTGCCACCAGTGATTTGGGGGTCCAGCAGTTCTTC	CATSDLGVQQFF	TRBV24-1	TRBJ2-1	NA	NA
TGTGCCAGCAGTTTCGGCGGCAATGAGCAGTTCTTC	CASSFGGNEQFF	TRBV12-3/TRBV12-4	TRBJ2-1	NA	NA
TGTGCCAGCAGCGTAGGGACAGGAAGGGTAGGAATTGCCGGGGAGCTGTTTTTT	CASSVGTGRVGIAGELFF	TRBV9	TRBJ2-2	NA	TRBD1
TGCGCCAGCAGCCAACGGCTAATGAACACTGAAGCTTTCTTT	CASSQRLMNTEAFF	TRBV4-1	TRBJ1-1	NA	NA
TGTGCCAGCAGTGCCCTACAGGTGAAAAATTCACCCCTCCACTTT	CASSALQVKNSPLHF	TRBV27	TRBJ1-6	NA	NA